These T cell receptor beta chains were read from a single sample in a study of identical twins. TCRdb reanalysed the 5' RACE reads using MiXCR and keeps one entry per CDR3 protein. The sample includes about 720,000 distinct CDR3 sequences, more than 6.5% of them seen just once. These data were also filed under a second study, of yellow fever vaccine responses in identical twins.

Source material: PBMCs. Receptors originate from a woman between 18 and 30 years old in good health. Both conserved end residues are part of each CDR3.

j_gene,v_gene,CDR3aa
TRBJ2-1,TRBV5-1,CASSFGGRDEQFF
TRBJ1-1,TRBV25-1,CASSASRNTEAFF
TRBJ2-2,TRBV29-1,CSVEDRKGGGTVGELFF
TRBJ2-7,TRBV20-1,CSANPVEEGYEQYF
TRBJ1-4,TRBV7-9,CASSARIADNEKLFF
TRBJ1-4,TRBV5-4,CASSYHEEKLFF
TRBJ2-7,TRBV20-1,CSASDRTIYEQYF
TRBJ2-1,TRBV10-2,CASNGLAGGPGNEQFF
TRBJ2-3,TRBV5-1,CASIPRAGITDTQYF
TRBJ2-7,TRBV28,CASTSQSWKQYF
TRBJ2-1,TRBV29-1,CSPRLAGSYNEQFF
TRBJ2-1,TRBV7-2,CASSLSLAASEQFF
TRBJ2-5,TRBV24-1,CAKDRPEIRETQYF
TRBJ2-1,TRBV6-5,CASSYSILAGRDNEQFF